This T cell receptor beta chain was sequenced during a study of cytotoxic CD8 clonotypes in ibrutinib-treated CLL. Repertoires were generated with immunoSEQ multiplex PCR, while TCRdb's copy carries only in-frame clones and drops some. The table lists under 200,000 clones, 84% of them singletons. The sequence was collected from a human donor with chronic lymphocytic leukemia. The input for sequencing was PBMCs, taken after 24 months of ibrutinib treatment.

The CDR3 nucleotides read TGTGCCAGCAGCGCAAGAGGTCGGGGGACTAATGAAAAACTGTTTTTT. As protein: CASSARGRGTNEKLFF. The chain is built from TRBV7-2 and TRBJ1-4; weak D call: TRBD1 (5 bases). Trimming took 5 bases from V and 2 from J, leaving 15 bases between them. CDR3 length: 16 residues. Germline V gene data show CDR1 as SGHTA and CDR2 as FQGNSA.